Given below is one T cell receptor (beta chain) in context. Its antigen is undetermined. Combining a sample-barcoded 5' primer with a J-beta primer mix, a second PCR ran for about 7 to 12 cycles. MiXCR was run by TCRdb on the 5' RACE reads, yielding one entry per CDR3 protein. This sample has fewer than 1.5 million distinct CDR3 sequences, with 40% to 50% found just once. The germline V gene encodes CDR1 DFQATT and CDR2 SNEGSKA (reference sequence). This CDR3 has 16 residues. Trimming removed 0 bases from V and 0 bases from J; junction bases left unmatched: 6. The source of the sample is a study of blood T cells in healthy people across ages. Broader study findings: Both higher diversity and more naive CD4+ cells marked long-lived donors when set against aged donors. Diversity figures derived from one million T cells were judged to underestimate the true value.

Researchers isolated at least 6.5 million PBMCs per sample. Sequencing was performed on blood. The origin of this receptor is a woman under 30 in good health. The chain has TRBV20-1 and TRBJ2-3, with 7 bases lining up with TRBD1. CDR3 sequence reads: CSARDPWDSSTDTQYF. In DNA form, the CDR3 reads TGCAGTGCTAGAGATCCCTGGGACAGTAGCACAGATACGCAGTATTTT.